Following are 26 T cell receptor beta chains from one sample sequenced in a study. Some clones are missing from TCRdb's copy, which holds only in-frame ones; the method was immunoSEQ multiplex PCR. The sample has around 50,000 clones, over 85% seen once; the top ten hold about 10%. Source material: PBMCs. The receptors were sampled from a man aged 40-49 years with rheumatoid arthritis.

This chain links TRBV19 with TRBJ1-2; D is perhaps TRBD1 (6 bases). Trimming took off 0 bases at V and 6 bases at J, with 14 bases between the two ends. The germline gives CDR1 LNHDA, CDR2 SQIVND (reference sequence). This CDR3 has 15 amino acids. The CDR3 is CASSIEFGRGHGYTF. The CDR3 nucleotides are TGTGCCAGTAGTATAGAGTTTGGCAGGGGCCATGGCTACACCTTC.

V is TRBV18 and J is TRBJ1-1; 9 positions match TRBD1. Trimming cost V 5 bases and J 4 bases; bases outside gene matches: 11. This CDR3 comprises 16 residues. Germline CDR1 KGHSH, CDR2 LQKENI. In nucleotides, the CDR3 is TGTGCCAGCTCAACATCTGATAGGACAGGGGCCACTGAAGCTTTCTTT. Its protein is CASSTSDRTGATEAFF.

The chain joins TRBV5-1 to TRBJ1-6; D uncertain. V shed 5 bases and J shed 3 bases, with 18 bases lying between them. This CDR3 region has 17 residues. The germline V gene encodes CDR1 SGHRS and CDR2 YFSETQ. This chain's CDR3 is CASSLRSTNLYNSPLHF. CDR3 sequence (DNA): TGCGCCAGCAGTTTACGGTCCACAAACCTCTATAATTCACCCCTCCACTTT. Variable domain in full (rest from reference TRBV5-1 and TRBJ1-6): KAGVTQTPRYLIKTRGQQVTLSCSPISGHRSVSWYQQTPGQGLQFLFEYFSETQRNKGNFPGRFSGRQFSNSRSEMNVSTLELGDSALYLCASSLRSTNLYNSPLHFGNGTRLTVT.

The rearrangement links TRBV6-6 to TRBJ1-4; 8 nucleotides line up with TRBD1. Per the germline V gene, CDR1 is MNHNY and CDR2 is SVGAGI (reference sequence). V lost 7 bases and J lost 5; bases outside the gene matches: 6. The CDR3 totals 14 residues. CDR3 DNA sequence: TGTGCCAGCACCCTAAGGACAGGGAATGAAAAACTGTTTTTT. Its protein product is CASTLRTGNEKLFF.

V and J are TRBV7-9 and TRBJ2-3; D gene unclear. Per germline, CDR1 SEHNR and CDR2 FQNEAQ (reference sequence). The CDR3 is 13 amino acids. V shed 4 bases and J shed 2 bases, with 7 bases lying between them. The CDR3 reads CASSSYHTDTQYF. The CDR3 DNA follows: TGTGCCAGCAGCTCATATCACACAGATACGCAGTATTTT.

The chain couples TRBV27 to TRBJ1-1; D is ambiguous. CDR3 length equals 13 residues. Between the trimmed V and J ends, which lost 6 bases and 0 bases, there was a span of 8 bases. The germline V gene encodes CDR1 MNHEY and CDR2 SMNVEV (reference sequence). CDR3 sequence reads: CASRKAVNTEAFF. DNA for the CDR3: TGTGCCAGCAGGAAAGCCGTGAACACTGAAGCTTTCTTT.

The CDR3, as DNA: TGTGCCAGCAGCCGACGGCAGGGGGCGATGAACACTGAAGCTTTCTTT. Protein sequence: CASSRRQGAMNTEAFF. This chain connects TRBV5-6 to TRBJ1-1; 8 bases are a match to TRBD1. Germline loops: CDR1 SGHDT, CDR2 YYEEEE. The trim removed 4 bases at V and 0 bases at J, leaving 8 bases unmatched. The CDR3 covers 16 residues.

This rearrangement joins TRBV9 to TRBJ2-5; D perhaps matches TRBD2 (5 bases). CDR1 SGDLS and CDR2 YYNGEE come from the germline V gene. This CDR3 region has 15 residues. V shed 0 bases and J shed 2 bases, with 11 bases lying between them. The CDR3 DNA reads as TGTGCCAGCAGCGTAGCGGGAAGGGCGCAAGAGACCCAGTACTTC. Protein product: CASSVAGRAQETQYF.

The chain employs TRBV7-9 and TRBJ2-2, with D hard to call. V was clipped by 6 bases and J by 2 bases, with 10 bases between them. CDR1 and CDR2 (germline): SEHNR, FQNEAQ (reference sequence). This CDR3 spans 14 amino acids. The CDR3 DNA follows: TGTGCCAGCAGTCCTGAAGGAAACACCGGGGAGCTGTTTTTT. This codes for CASSPEGNTGELFF. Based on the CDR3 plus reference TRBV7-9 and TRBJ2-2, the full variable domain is DTGVSQNPRHKITKRGQNVTFRCDPISEHNRLYWYRQTLGQGPEFLTYFQNEAQLEKSRLLSDRFSAERPKGSFSTLEIQRTEQGDSAMYLCASSPEGNTGELFFGEGSRLTVL.

The CDR3 nucleotides are TGTGCCAGCAGTTCCCGGACAGGGTCGCCGGTAGCTTTCTTT. Protein: CASSSRTGSPVAFF. The rearrangement joins TRBV2 to TRBJ1-1, with 8 bases that match TRBD1. J was trimmed by 10 bases and V by 5 bases; bases with no gene match: 12. In germline, CDR1 is SNHLY, CDR2 FYNNEI. There are 14 residues in the CDR3.

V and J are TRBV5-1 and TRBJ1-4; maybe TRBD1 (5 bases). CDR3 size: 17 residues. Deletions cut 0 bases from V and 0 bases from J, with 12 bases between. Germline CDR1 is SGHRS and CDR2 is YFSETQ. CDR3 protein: CASSLVQGAATNEKLFF. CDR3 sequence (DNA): TGCGCCAGCAGCTTGGTCCAGGGCGCTGCAACTAATGAAAAACTGTTTTTT.

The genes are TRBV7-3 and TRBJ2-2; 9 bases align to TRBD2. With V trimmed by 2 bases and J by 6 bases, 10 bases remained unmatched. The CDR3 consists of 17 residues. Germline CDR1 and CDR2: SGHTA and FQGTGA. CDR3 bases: TGTGCCAGCAGCTTACCAGGGCTAGCGGGAATGGCCGGGGAGCTGTTTTTT. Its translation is CASSLPGLAGMAGELFF.

The CDR3 DNA follows: TGTGCCAGCAGCTTGGCCCCAACGGGTGGCTACACCTTC. Translated: CASSLAPTGGYTF. This chain uses TRBV5-8 with TRBJ1-2; D call uncertain. The ends were cut back, 0 bases at V and 7 bases at J, with 10 bases in the middle. The germline V gene encodes CDR1 SGHTS and CDR2 YDEGEE. The CDR3 sequence is 13 residues long.

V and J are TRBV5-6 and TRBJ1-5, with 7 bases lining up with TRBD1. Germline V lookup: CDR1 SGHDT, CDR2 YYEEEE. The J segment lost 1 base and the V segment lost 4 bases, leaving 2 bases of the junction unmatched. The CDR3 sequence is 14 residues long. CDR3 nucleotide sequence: TGTGCCAGCAGCCGGACAGGAAGCAATCAGCCCCAGCATTTT. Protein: CASSRTGSNQPQHF.

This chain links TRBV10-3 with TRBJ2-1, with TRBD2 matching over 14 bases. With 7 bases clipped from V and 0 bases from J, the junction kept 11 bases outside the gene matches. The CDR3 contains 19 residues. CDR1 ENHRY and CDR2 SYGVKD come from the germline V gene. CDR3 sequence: CAITQGLAGALSSYNEQFF. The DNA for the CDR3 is TGTGCCATCACCCAGGGACTAGCGGGGGCATTAAGCTCCTACAATGAGCAGTTCTTC.

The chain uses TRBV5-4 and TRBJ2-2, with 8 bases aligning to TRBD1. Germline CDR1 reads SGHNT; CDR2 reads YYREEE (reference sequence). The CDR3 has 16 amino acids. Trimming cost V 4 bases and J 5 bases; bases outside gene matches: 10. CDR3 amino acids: CASSTWTGPKTGELFF. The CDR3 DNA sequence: TGTGCCAGCAGCACTTGGACAGGGCCTAAGACCGGGGAGCTGTTTTTT.

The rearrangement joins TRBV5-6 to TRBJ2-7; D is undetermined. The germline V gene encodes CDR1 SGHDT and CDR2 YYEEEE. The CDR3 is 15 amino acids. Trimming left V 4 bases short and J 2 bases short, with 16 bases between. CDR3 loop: CASSQQTRIPYEQYF. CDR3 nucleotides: TGTGCCAGCAGCCAGCAGACACGGATCCCCTACGAGCAGTACTTC.

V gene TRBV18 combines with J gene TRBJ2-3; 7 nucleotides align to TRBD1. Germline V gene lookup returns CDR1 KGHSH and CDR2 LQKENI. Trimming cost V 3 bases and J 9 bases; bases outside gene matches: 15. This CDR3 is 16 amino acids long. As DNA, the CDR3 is TGTGCCAGCTCACCCCCACCCGGACAGGACTTTAGAACGCAGTATTTT. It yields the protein CASSPPPGQDFRTQYF.

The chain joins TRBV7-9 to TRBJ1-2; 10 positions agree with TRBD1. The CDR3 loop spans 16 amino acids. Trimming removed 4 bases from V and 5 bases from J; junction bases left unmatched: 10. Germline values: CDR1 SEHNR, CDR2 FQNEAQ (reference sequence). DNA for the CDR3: TGTGCCAGCAGCTCTACTCTGGACAGGGGGTGGTATGGCTACACCTTC. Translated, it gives CASSSTLDRGWYGYTF.

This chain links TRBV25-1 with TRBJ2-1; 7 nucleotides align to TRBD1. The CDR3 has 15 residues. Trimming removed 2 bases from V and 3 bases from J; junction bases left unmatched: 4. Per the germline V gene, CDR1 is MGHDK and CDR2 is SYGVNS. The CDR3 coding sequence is TGTGCCAGCAGTGAAACAGGGGCCCGCTACAATGAGCAGTTCTTC. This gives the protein CASSETGARYNEQFF.

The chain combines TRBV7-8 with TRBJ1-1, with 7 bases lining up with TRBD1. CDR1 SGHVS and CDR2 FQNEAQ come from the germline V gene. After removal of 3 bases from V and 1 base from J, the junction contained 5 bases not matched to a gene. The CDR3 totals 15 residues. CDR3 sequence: CASSFNRGPNTEAFF. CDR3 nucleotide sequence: TGTGCCAGCAGCTTCAACAGGGGCCCGAACACTGAAGCTTTCTTT.

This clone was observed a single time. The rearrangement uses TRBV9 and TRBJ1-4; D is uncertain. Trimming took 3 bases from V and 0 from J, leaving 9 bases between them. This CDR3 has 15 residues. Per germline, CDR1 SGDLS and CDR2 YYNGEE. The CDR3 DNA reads TGTGCCAGCAGCGCGGACGGCGCAACTAATGAAAAACTGTTTTTT. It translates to CASSADGATNEKLFF.

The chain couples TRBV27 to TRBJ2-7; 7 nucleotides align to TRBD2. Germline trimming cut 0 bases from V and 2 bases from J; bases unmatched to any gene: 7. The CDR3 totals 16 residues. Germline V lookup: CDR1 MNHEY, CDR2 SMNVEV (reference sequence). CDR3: CASSLSPGLVPYEQYF. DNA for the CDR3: TGTGCCAGCAGTTTATCGCCCGGACTAGTCCCCTACGAGCAGTACTTC.

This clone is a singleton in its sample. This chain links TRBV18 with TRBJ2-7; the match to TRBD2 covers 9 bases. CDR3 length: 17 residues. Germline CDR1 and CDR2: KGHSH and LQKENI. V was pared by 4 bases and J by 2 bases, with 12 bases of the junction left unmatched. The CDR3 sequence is CASSRPRTSANTYEQYF. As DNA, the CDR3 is TGTGCCAGCTCACGACCTCGGACTAGCGCGAACACCTACGAGCAGTACTTC.

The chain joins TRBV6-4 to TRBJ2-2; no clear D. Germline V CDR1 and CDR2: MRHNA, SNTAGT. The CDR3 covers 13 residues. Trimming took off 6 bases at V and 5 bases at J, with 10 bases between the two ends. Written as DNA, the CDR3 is TGTGCCAGCAGCGGATCCCGGACCGGGGAGCTGTTTTTT. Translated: CASSGSRTGELFF.

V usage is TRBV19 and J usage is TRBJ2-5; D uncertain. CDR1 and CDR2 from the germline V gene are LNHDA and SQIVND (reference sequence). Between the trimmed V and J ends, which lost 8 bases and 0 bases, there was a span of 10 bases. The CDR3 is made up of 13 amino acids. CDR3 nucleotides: TGTGCCAGTGCCCCGCTGTACCAAGAGACCCAGTACTTC. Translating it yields CASAPLYQETQYF.